The clone carrying this T cell receptor beta chain was detected ten times or more. What it binds is unknown. The DNA ends 3 residues before the CDR3 does, and the rest of the CDR3 is filled in from the germline J gene. Diagnosis required reduced IgG, IgA and/or IgM with specific antibody deficiency. Blood samples were heparinized, about 4.5 to 9 ml per donor. The sample belongs to a study of T cell clonality in common variable immunodeficiency. Study-level points and caveats: Reportedly, TCR beta sequences from common variable immunodeficiency showed fewer deletions and N-nucleotide insertions. What drives increased CVID clonality needs T cell subpopulation sequencing.

Per the germline V gene, CDR1 is DFQATT and CDR2 is SNEGSKA (reference sequence). Unmatched junction bases numbered 12, after V lost 5 bases and J lost 3 bases. The CDR3 extends over 15 amino acids. Profiled with immunoSEQ multiplex PCR; TCRdb holds only in-frame clones, not every one. Recorded here are approximately 20,000 clones, none singletons. This chain links TRBV20-1 with TRBJ2-7; TRBD2 matches 8 bases. The sequenced sample consisted of peripheral blood mononuclear cells. The clonotype was recovered from a human donor with common variable immunodeficiency. CDR3 DNA (partial): TGCAGTGCTGCCCCGGGGAGCGGGAGTTTCTACGAG. This translates into CSAAPGSGSFYE. The CDR3 as a whole reads CSAAPGSGSFYEQYF.